This TCR beta chain derives from a study of shared clonotypes between healthy human individuals (dated by TCRdb to 2019 to 2021). General notes on the study: A few men and a couple of women, aged 18 to 49 years, made up the cohort. To increase sequencing depth and limit assay-specific biases, TCR repertoire library preparation and sequencing were carried out by different laboratories using diverse techniques. Leukapheresis yielded between about 0.9 and 9 billion PBMCs per donor. For each donor, CD4 naive and CD4 memory were each given three plates, CD8 naive was given two plates, and CD8 memory was given one plate. The study deeply sequenced blood TCR repertoires of several healthy adults to estimate repertoire size and the extent of clonotype sharing between individuals.

Study-wide conclusions, independent of this receptor: Clonotypes shared by all four sorted-subset donors showed higher generation probabilities than non-shared clonotypes. About 5% of naive CD4, 3.5% of naive CD8, 2.3% of memory CD4, and 0.4% of memory CD8 clonotypes were shared across several donors. Incomplete sequencing was indicated by rarefaction of sorted-subset datasets, despite the large sequencing depth. Pairwise subsampling led to the expectation that sequencing depth would affect the degree of clonotype sharing among donors. The small number of donors limited the genetic and exposure-history diversity represented. Only blood was sampled, and tissue TCR repertoires likely differ from those in blood. Naive subsets generally had larger estimated clonotype richness than memory subsets.

CD8 naive samples were CD45RO-negative cells positively selected for CCR7, giving a CD45RA+CCR7+ population that excluded TemRA cells. Donors were healthy HIV-negative adults with no recently reported acute infections or vaccinations. Only Caucasian adults living in Nashville, Tennessee, USA were represented among the donors. After blood collection by leukapheresis, PBMCs were isolated using Ficoll-Histopaque density gradient centrifugation and then cryopreserved in the vapor phase of liquid nitrogen. Purity and quantity of every magnetically sorted T cell population were checked by analytical flow cytometry. Genomic DNA was isolated from each sorted fraction and quantified by UV absorbance on a Nanodrop 2000c. TCR CDR3 regions were amplified from genomic DNA by multiplex PCR using the deep immunoSEQ assay. Extracted genomic DNA from each cell subset was distributed evenly across all wells of several immunoSEQ 96-well plates, and each plate was treated as a replicate. For sorted subsets, each replicate PCR was loaded with about 200 ng genomic DNA, equivalent to some 31,000 T cell genomes. Purified libraries were quantified with a Qubit 3.0 fluorometer, sized on a Bioanalyzer 2100, and re-quantified with the KAPA Library Quantification kit. A separate single-read 150-cycle Illumina NextSeq 550 flow cell was used to sequence each immunoSEQ 96-well plate. On the authors' methods: The immunoSEQ output contained only junctional sequences without quality scores, so filtering could not match that applied to full-length reads. To assign V/J genes and CDR3, sequences were annotated using PyIR, a Python wrapper for IgBLAST v1.9, with IMGT germline references. Reads were filtered out if the reads had weak V/J assignments (E-value above 1e-6), no CDR3, stop codons, out-of-frame junctions, or ambiguous translated residues. V3J clonotypes were defined as sequences sharing an identical inferred V gene, J gene, and CDR3 amino acid sequence. Percentage overlap between repertoires was calculated by dividing the number of shared unique clonotypes by the size of the smaller repertoire. Richness of each repertoire was evaluated using RTK rarefaction, the Chao1 estimator, and Recon v2.1 estimates of unobserved clonotypes. Generation probabilities were computed with OLGA for all TCRbeta clonotypes obtained by the gDNA method from a few donors. Sourced from immuneACCESS, this table was stored by TCRdb with only in-frame sequences that have V and J called. A share of the clones is absent; for the studies checked, an unresolved V gene accounts for under half, and the remainder has no known explanation. V and J calls and clone size are as listed in that table; D and trimming were resolved from the DNA. The sample table holds about 680,000 clones, of which 92% were seen once. The biggest ten clones account for approximately 25% of the sample.

The CDR3 goes from the cysteine to the phenylalanine over 13 residues. The entry retains the CDR3 DNA only, 39 bases that are in frame from base 1. V loses 2 bases, J loses 3 bases, and the germline ends lie 8 bases apart. The germline V gene provides CDR1 MDHEN and CDR2 SYDVKM. With regard to this clone: Its cognate antigen has yet to be identified. Base qualities are missing; no much larger clone stands one base away.

The sequence derives from a man in his thirties or forties in good health. The rearrangement joined TRBV28 to TRBJ2-7; the D gene remains uncertain. The source material was naive CD8+ T cells sorted from blood. According to the study, the label for this sample's cell subset or site signals: CD45RA+CCR7+. The nucleotides read TGTGCCAGCAGTTTAGGCCCCGGCTACGAGCAGTACTTC. Translated, it gives CASSLGPGYEQYF. The entire variable domain, with the stretches around the CDR3 drawn from the reference TRBV28 and TRBJ2-7 proteins, is DVKVTQSSRYLVKRTGEKVFLECVQDMDHENMFWYRQDPGLGLRLIYFSYDVKMKEKGDIPEGYSVSREKKERFSLILESASTNQTSMYLCASSLGPGYEQYFGPGTRLTVT.